One TCR beta chain is described in this entry. Sequenced by immunoSEQ multiplex PCR; TCRdb stores in-frame clones only, minus some. The sample holds 100,000 to 150,000 clones, about 96% seen once. The data stem from a study of cytomegalovirus exposure and HLA in healthy donors. Study-wide background: The 120 or so validation repertoires used the same platform as the 650 to 850 first-cohort repertoires (as reported by a later analysis).

In germline, CDR1 is LNHDA, CDR2 SQIVND (reference sequence). This CDR3 contains 14 residues. V lost 7 bases and J 5 bases, leaving 17 bases between the germline ends. Sequenced input: PBMCs. The chain joins TRBV19 to TRBJ2-5; a possible D gene is TRBD2 (6 bases). The sequence came from a man between 18 and 29 years old in good health and CMV-seronegative. The CDR3 loop is CASTQQGGVETQYF. The CDR3 bases are TGTGCCAGTACCCAGCAGGGAGGTGTGGAGACCCAGTACTTC.